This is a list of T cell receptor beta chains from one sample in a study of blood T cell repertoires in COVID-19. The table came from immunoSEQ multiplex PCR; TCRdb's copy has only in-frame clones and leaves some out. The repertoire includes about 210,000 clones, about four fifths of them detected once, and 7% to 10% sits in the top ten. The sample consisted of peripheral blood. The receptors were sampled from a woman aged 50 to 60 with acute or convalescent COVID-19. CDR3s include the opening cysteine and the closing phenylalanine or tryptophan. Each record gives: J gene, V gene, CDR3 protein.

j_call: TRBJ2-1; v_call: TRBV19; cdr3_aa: CASSIRWTSGRDEQFF
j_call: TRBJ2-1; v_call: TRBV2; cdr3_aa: CASSTRLAGVYNEQFF
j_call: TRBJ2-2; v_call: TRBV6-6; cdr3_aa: CASSTGTSGPAKLFF
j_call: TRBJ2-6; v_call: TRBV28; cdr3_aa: CASSGAQGAYSGANVLTF
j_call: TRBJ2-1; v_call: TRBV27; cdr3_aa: CASSRGASWDEQFF
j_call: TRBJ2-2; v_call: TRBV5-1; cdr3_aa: CASRPDGMWTGELFF
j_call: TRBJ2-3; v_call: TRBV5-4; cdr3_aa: CASSLGASGSTDTQYF
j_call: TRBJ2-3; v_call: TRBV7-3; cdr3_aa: CASSLTGRPSTDTQYF
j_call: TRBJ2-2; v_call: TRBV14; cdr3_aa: CASSQDGLATGELFF
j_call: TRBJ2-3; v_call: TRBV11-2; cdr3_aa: CASSVWTGGGTDTQYF
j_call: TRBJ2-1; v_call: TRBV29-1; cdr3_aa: CSVELPGTGPNNEQFF
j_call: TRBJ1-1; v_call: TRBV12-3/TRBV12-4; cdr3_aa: CASGRNTEAFF
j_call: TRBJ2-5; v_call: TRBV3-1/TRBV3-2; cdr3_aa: CASSQEETGVQGWTQYF
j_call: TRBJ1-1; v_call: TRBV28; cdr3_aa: CASSVTGGWTEAFF
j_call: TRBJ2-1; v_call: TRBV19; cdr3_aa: CASSIGVYNEQFF
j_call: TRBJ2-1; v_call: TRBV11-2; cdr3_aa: CASSLEGTSARNEQFF
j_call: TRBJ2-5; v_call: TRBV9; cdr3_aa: CASIRTSGRAGQETQYF
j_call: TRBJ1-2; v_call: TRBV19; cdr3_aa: CASSSQWGENNYGYTF
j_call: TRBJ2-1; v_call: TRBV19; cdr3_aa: CASSYGLAGVWNEQFF
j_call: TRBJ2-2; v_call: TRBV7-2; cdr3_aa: CASSLVGGATTGELFF
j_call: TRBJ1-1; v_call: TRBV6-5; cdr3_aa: CASSYLQGALGTEAFF
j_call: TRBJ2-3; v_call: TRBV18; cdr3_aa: CASSPYSLTDTQYF
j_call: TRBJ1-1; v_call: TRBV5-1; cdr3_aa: CASSVGGAEAFF
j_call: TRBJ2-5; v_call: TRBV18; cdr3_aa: CASSPRIRETQYF
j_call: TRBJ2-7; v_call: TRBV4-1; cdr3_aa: CASSINPGLVYEQYF
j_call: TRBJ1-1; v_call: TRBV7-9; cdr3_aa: CASSFEGASTEAFF
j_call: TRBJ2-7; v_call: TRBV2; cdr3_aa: CASSDPSGRLRYEQYF
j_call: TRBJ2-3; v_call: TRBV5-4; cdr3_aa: CASSWGGQVTDTQYF
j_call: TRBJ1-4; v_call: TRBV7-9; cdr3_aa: CASSSGQGATNEKLFF
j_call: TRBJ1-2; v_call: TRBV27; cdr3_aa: CASSLNPSQVLHGYTF
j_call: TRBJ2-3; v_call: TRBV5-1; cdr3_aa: CASTGTASTDTQYF
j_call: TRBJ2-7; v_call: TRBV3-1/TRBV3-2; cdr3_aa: CASSQLGLLEEQYF
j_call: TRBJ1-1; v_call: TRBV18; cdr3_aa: CASSPGQGALNTEAFF
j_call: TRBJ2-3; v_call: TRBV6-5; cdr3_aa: CASIPDTSTDTQYF
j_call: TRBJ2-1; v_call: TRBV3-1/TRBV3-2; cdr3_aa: CASSQAVRRDPGGNEQFF
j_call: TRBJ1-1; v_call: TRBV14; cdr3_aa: CASSHGGVGTEAFF
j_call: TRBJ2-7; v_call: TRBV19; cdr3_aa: CASSGVAGGEDEQYF
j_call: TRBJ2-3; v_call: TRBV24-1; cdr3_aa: CATSDFTASSTDTQYF
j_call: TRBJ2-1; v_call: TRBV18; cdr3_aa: CASSRWALDSSYNEQFF
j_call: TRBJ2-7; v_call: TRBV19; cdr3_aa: CASSRGVYGSTYEQYF
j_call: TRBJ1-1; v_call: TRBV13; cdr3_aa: CASSARQGANTEAFF
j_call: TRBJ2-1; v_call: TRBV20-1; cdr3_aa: CSARGLNEQFF